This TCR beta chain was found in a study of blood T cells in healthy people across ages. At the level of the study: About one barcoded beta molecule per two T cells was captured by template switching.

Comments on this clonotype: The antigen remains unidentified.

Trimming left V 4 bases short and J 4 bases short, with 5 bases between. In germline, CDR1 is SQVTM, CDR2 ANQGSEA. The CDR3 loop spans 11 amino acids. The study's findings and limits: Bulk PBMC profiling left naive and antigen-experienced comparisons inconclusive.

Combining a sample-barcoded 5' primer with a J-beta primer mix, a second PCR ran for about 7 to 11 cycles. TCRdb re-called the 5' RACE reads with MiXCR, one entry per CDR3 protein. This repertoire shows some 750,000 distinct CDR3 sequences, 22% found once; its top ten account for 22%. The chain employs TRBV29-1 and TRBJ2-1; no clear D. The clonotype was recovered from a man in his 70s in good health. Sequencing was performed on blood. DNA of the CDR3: TGCAGCGTTGCCGGGTACAATGAGCAGTTCTTC. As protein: CSVAGYNEQFF.